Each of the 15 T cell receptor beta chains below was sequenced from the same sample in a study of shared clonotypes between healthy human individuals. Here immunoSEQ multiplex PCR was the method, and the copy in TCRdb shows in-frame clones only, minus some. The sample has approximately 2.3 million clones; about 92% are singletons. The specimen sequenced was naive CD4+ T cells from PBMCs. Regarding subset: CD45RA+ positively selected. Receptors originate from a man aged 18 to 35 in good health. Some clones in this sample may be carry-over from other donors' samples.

The CDR3 coding sequence is TGTGCCATCAGTGAGTACGTGGGACAGGGTCCTCCGAATACGCAGTATTTT. Translation: CAISEYVGQGPPNTQYF. V is TRBV10-3 and J is TRBJ2-3; 9 nucleotides align to TRBD1. The CDR3 totals 17 residues. Germline values: CDR1 ENHRY, CDR2 SYGVKD. Trimming took 1 base from V and 7 from J; bases not matched to a gene: 12.

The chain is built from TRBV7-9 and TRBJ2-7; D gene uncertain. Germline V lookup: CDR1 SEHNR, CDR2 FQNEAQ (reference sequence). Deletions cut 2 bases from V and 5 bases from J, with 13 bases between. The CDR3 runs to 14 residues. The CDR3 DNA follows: TGTGCCAGCAGCTTACGGGCAGGTATCCACGAGCAGTACTTC. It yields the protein CASSLRAGIHEQYF.

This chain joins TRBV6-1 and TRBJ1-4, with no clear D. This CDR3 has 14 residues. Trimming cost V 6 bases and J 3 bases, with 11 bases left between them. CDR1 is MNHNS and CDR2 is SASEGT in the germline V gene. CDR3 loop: CASSSGEANEKLFF. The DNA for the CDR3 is TGTGCCAGCAGCTCTGGGGAGGCTAATGAAAAACTGTTTTTT.

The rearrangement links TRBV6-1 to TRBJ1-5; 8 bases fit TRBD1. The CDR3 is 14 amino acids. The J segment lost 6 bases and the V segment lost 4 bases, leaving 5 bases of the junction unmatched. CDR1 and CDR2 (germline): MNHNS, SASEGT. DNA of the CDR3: TGTGCCAGCAGTGGAATCACAGGGGGTCAGCCCCAGCATTTT. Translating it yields CASSGITGGQPQHF.

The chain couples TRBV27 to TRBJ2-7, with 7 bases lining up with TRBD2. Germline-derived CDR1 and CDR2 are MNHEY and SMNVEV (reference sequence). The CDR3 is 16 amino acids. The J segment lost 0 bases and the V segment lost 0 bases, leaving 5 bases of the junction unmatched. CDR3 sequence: CASSLSGLADSYEQYF. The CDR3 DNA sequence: TGTGCCAGCAGTTTATCGGGGCTAGCGGACTCCTACGAGCAGTACTTC.

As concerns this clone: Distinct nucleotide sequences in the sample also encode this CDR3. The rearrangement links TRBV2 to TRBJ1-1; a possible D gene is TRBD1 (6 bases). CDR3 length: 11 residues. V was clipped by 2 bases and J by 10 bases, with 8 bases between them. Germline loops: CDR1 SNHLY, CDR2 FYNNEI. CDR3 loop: CASSESRGAFF. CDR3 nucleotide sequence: TGTGCCAGCAGTGAATCCAGGGGAGCTTTCTTT.

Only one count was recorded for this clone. In DNA form, the CDR3 reads TGTGCCAGCAGTTTTGCCAGGAATGCTTTCTTT. It yields the protein CASSFARNAFF. J is TRBJ1-1 and V is TRBV28; D is undetermined. Germline CDR1 is MDHEN and CDR2 is SYDVKM. Trimming pared 3 bases from V and 11 bases from J, leaving 10 bases between. CDR3 length: 11 amino acids.

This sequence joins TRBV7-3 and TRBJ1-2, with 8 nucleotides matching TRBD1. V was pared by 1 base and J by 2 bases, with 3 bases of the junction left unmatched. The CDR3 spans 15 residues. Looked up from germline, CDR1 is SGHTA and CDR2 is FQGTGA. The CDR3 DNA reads TGTGCCAGCAGCTTAATGGCAGGGGGCAACTATGGCTACACCTTC. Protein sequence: CASSLMAGGNYGYTF.

The CDR3 region has the DNA TGTGCCAGCTCACCAGGCCAGCAGCCGCGAAACACCATATATTTT. This translates into CASSPGQQPRNTIYF. The chain carries TRBV18 and TRBJ1-3; D not certain. The CDR3 spans 15 residues. CDR1 is KGHSH and CDR2 is LQKENI in the germline V gene. V was pared by 2 bases and J by 5 bases, with 13 bases between. The full variable domain, completed using reference TRBV18 and TRBJ1-3, is NAGVMQNPRHLVRRRGQEARLRCSPMKGHSHVYWYRQLPEEGLKFMVYLQKENIIDESGMPKERFSAEFPKEGPSILRIQQVVRGDSAAYFCASSPGQQPRNTIYFGEGSWLTVV.

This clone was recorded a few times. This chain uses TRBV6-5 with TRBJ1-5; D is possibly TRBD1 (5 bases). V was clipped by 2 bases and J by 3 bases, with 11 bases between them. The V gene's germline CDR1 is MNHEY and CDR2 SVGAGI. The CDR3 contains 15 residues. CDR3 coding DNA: TGTGCCAGCAGTTACAAGGCAGGGATCAATCAGCCCCAGCATTTT. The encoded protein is CASSYKAGINQPQHF.

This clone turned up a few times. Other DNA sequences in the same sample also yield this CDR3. The CDR3 spells CASSLEGVSNQPQHF. The CDR3 DNA sequence: TGCGCCAGCAGCTTGGAGGGAGTTAGCAATCAGCCCCAGCATTTT. The V call is TRBV5-1, the J call TRBJ1-5; D not resolved. Trimming pared 0 bases from V and 0 bases from J, leaving 7 bases between. Per germline, CDR1 SGHRS and CDR2 YFSETQ. The CDR3 has 15 residues.

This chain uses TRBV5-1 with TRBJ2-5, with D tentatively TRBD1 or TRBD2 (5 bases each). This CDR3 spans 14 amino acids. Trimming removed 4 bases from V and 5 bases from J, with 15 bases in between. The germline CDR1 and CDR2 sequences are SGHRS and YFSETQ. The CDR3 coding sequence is TGCGCCAGCAGCAAAGGGGAGTACTTGGAGACCCAGTACTTC. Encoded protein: CASSKGEYLETQYF.

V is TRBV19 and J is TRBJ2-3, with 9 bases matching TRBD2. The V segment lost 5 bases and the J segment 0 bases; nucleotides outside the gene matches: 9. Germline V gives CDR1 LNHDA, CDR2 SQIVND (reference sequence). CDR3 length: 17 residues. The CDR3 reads CASSPDETSGSTDTQYF. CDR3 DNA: TGTGCCAGTAGTCCCGACGAGACTAGCGGAAGCACAGATACGCAGTATTTT.

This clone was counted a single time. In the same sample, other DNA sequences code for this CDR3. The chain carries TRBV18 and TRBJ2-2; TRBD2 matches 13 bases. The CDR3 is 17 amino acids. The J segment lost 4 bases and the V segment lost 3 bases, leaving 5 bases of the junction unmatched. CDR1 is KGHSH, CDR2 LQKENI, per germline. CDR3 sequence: CASSPGLAGATTGELFF. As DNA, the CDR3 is TGTGCCAGCTCACCCGGACTAGCGGGAGCGACCACCGGGGAGCTGTTTTTT.

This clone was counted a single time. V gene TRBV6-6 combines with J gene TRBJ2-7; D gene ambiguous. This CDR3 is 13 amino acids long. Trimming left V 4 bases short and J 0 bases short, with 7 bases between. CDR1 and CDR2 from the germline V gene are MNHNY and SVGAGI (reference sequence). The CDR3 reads CASSSPISYEQYF. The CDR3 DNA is TGTGCCAGCAGTTCCCCCATCTCCTACGAGCAGTACTTC.